The 27 T cell receptor beta chains below all came from one sample that was sequenced in a study of identical twins. Each CDR3 protein gets one entry after TCRdb re-called the 5' RACE reads with MiXCR. The sample lists approximately 240,000 distinct CDR3 sequences; about an eighth were seen once. Sequencing was done on a sample of memory (CD45RO+) T cells sorted from blood. All receptors come from a young woman in good health.

This clonotype turned up a few times. The chain uses TRBV7-9 and TRBJ1-4, with D unclear. Germline V gene data show CDR1 as SEHNR and CDR2 as FQNEAQ (reference sequence). Trimming pared 3 bases from V and 0 bases from J, leaving 14 bases between. The CDR3 is made up of 17 amino acids. This chain's CDR3 is CASSLNGYSATNEKLFF. In nucleotides, the CDR3 is TGTGCCAGCAGCTTGAACGGCTACTCTGCAACTAATGAAAAACTGTTTTTT.

The chain combines TRBV7-2 with TRBJ2-7; D not resolved. There are 12 residues in the CDR3. Germline values: CDR1 SGHTA, CDR2 FQGNSA. Deletions cut 0 bases from V and 3 bases from J, with 3 bases between. This CDR3 reads CASSLAHYEQYF. The CDR3 nucleotides are TGTGCCAGCAGCTTAGCGCACTACGAGCAGTACTTC.

This clonotype turned up a few times. The V gene is TRBV6-5, the J gene TRBJ2-1; 7 nucleotides align to TRBD1. The CDR3 consists of 14 residues. Germline assignment: CDR1 MNHEY and CDR2 SVGAGI. Unmatched junction bases numbered 6, after V lost 2 bases and J lost 8 bases. The CDR3, as DNA: TGTGCCAGCAGTTACAGGGAAGACAGGGATGAGCAGTTCTTC. As protein: CASSYREDRDEQFF.

The V and J genes are TRBV10-2 and TRBJ2-1, with 8 bases fitting TRBD1. CDR1 and CDR2 from the germline V gene are WSHSY and SAAADI. The CDR3 consists of 13 residues. Trimming cost V 8 bases and J 5 bases; bases outside gene matches: 5. CDR3 in amino acids: CASGRTGNNEQFF. CDR3 coding DNA: TGCGCCAGCGGACGGACAGGGAACAATGAGCAGTTCTTC.

The chain couples TRBV12-3 or TRBV12-4 to TRBJ2-6, with D uncertain. This CDR3 is built from 13 residues. Trimming took off 3 bases at V and 4 bases at J, with 4 bases between the two ends. The CDR3 sequence: CASSFLGANVLTF. The CDR3, as DNA: TGTGCCAGCAGTTTTTTAGGGGCCAACGTCCTGACTTTC.

This clonotype was recorded at least ten times. This sequence joins TRBV5-1 and TRBJ2-1; D unresolved. The length of the CDR3 is 15 residues. Trimming stripped 6 bases from V and 9 bases from J, with 22 bases between. Germline loops: CDR1 SGHRS, CDR2 YFSETQ. CDR3 DNA sequence: TGCGCCAGCAAGCCAAATGACACCCCGCTGGGTGAGCAGTTCTTC. As protein: CASKPNDTPLGEQFF.

This clonotype came up a few times. The V gene is TRBV6-2 or TRBV6-3, the J gene TRBJ2-1; TRBD2 matches 14 bases. The length of the CDR3 is 17 residues. V shed 3 bases and J 8 bases; nucleotides not matched to a gene: 9. Germline lookup yields CDR1 MNHEY and CDR2 SVGEGT. CDR3 coding DNA: TGTGCCAGCAGTTATAGATCATCGGGACTAGCGGGAGATGAGCAGTTCTTC. It translates to CASSYRSSGLAGDEQFF.

This clonotype was seen many times. The genes are TRBV3-1 and TRBJ2-3; D perhaps matches TRBD2 (5 bases). The germline CDR1 and CDR2 sequences are LGHDT and YNNKEL (reference sequence). V lost 0 bases and J lost 9, with 16 bases in between. CDR3 length: 15 residues. The CDR3 coding sequence is TGTGCCAGCAGCCAAGAGGTTGGGCCTCGGAGGACGCAGTATTTT. Protein product: CASSQEVGPRRTQYF.

This clonotype was seen repeatedly, ten times or more. The chain couples TRBV5-1 to TRBJ2-7; TRBD1 matches 7 bases. V trimming: 8 bases; J trimming: 1 base; junction bases outside the gene matches: 9. CDR3 length: 14 amino acids. Germline CDR1 is SGHRS and CDR2 is YFSETQ. The CDR3 nucleotides are TGCGCCAGTTTTCCGGGGACAGATTCCTACGAGCAGTACTTC. Its protein product is CASFPGTDSYEQYF.

This chain joins TRBV11-1 and TRBJ2-3, with D tentatively TRBD1 or TRBD2 (6 bases each). The CDR3 length is 18 residues. The germline gives CDR1 SGHAT, CDR2 FQDESV (reference sequence). Trimming removed 5 bases at V and 3 bases at J, with 24 bases between. The chain's CDR3 is CASSPAAPGASWTDTQYF. The CDR3 nucleotides read TGTGCCAGCAGCCCGGCGGCCCCGGGGGCGAGTTGGACAGATACGCAGTATTTT.

CDR3 DNA sequence: TGTGCCAGCAGCAAACCCGGGACAGGGTTCCCTGGGGCCAACGTCCTGACTTTC. It is translated as CASSKPGTGFPGANVLTF. The V call is TRBV21-1, the J call TRBJ2-6; TRBD1, the D gene given by the table, was not confirmed from the DNA. TRBV21-1 constitutes a pseudogene. The CDR3 loop spans 18 amino acids.

The rearrangement uses TRBV2 and TRBJ2-6, with 7 bases lining up with TRBD2. This CDR3 is 16 amino acids long. Per the germline V gene, CDR1 is SNHLY and CDR2 is FYNNEI. The V and J ends lost 6 bases and 0 bases, in that order; junction bases with no gene match: 5. CDR3 coding DNA: TGTGCCAGCAGAAGCGGGGTCGGCTCTGGGGCCAACGTCCTGACTTTC. Its protein product is CASRSGVGSGANVLTF.

This clonotype was observed a few times. This rearrangement joins TRBV5-5 to TRBJ2-7; D is undetermined. The CDR3 covers 14 residues. Trimming left V 1 base short and J 0 bases short, with 8 bases between. Germline V gene lookup returns CDR1 SGHKS and CDR2 YYEKEE (reference sequence). Here the CDR3 reads CASSLTRVSYEQYF. The CDR3, as DNA: TGTGCCAGCAGCTTGACAAGGGTCTCCTACGAGCAGTACTTC.

This clonotype showed up just a few times. V and J are TRBV20-1 and TRBJ2-3; 12 bases fit TRBD2. Germline loops: CDR1 DFQATT, CDR2 SNEGSKA (reference sequence). The CDR3 is 18 residues long. Germline trimming cut 6 bases from V and 0 bases from J; bases unmatched to any gene: 13. Here the CDR3 DNA reads TGCAGTGCGGTGTCTAGCGGGGGGGTTTATACTAGCACAGATACGCAGTATTTT. It encodes CSAVSSGGVYTSTDTQYF.

This clonotype was counted a few times. The CDR3 spells CASSSGTGVSPLHF. Here the CDR3 DNA reads TGTGCCAGCAGCTCCGGGACAGGGGTATCACCCCTCCACTTT. The rearrangement links TRBV7-2 to TRBJ1-6; 10 bases are a match to TRBD1. V shed 4 bases and J 10 bases; nucleotides not matched to a gene: 4. This CDR3 is 14 amino acids long. CDR1 is SGHTA and CDR2 is FQGNSA in the germline V gene.

The chain links TRBV3-1 to TRBJ2-1; TRBD2 agrees at 7 bases. Germline loops: CDR1 LGHDT, CDR2 YNNKEL (reference sequence). The CDR3 covers 14 residues. V lost 5 bases, J lost 6 bases, and 7 bases stayed unmatched. The CDR3 nucleotides read TGTGCCAGCAGCTGGGACGGGAGGACCAATGAGCAGTTCTTC. Translating gives CASSWDGRTNEQFF.

The sample holds a few counts of this clonotype. V usage is TRBV7-9 and J usage is TRBJ2-5; 7 bases align to TRBD1. The V gene end was trimmed by 1 base and the J gene end by 3 bases; junction bases not matched to a gene: 5. Germline loops: CDR1 SEHNR, CDR2 FQNEAQ (reference sequence). CDR3 size: 15 residues. This CDR3 is CASSLERGLEETQYF. The CDR3, as DNA: TGTGCCAGCAGCTTAGAGAGGGGGCTTGAAGAGACCCAGTACTTC.

The rearrangement links TRBV4-1 to TRBJ1-3; tentatively, D is TRBD1 (6 bases). The germline V gene has CDR1 MGHRA and CDR2 YSYEKL. The CDR3 is 15 amino acids. V was cut by 2 bases and J by 5 bases, with 13 bases left in between. The CDR3 protein is CASSQTDSRRNTIYF. CDR3 in DNA: TGCGCCAGCAGCCAAACGGACAGCCGAAGAAACACCATATATTTT.

This chain connects TRBV27 to TRBJ1-1; D is ambiguous. CDR3 length: 18 residues. Looked up from germline, CDR1 is MNHEY and CDR2 is SMNVEV (reference sequence). Trimming removed 2 bases from V and 1 base from J, with 20 bases in between. The CDR3 DNA reads as TGTGCCAGCAGTTTAAGTCGCGCACTCACTCTATCGAACACTGAAGCTTTCTTT. This sequence encodes CASSLSRALTLSNTEAFF.

J is TRBJ1-1 and V is TRBV19; TRBD1 matches at 8 bases. Trimming took 9 bases from V and 0 from J; bases not matched to a gene: 9. CDR1 and CDR2 from the germline V gene are LNHDA and SQIVND (reference sequence). The CDR3 has 15 residues. The CDR3 spells CASTNPDRVNTEAFF. The DNA for the CDR3 is TGTGCCAGCACTAACCCGGACAGGGTGAACACTGAAGCTTTCTTT. The whole variable domain, filled in from reference TRBV19 and TRBJ1-1, reads DGGITQSPKYLFRKEGQNVTLSCEQNLNHDAMYWYRQDPGQGLRLIYYSQIVNDFQKGDIAEGYSVSREKKESFPLTVTSAQKNPTAFYLCASTNPDRVNTEAFFGQGTRLTVV.

V gene TRBV12-3 or TRBV12-4 combines with J gene TRBJ1-1; no clear D. V shed 3 bases and J shed 3 bases, with 11 bases lying between them. This CDR3 contains 14 residues. CDR3 amino acids: CASSFPGGYTEAFF. The CDR3 DNA is TGTGCCAGCAGTTTTCCAGGAGGGTACACTGAAGCTTTCTTT.

The V and J genes are TRBV5-1 and TRBJ2-2, with D possibly being TRBD2 (5 bases). Germline V gene sequence: CDR1 SGHRS, CDR2 YFSETQ. The CDR3 has 17 residues. Trimming took off 0 bases at V and 0 bases at J, with 12 bases between the two ends. CDR3 DNA sequence: TGCGCCAGCAGCTTGGGTCGGGGAATCGCGAACACCGGGGAGCTGTTTTTT. Translated, it gives CASSLGRGIANTGELFF.

This clonotype has more than one count but fewer than ten. The chain links TRBV6-1 to TRBJ2-4; possible D gene TRBD1, 6 bases. CDR3 length equals 14 residues. Trimming removed 3 bases at V and 7 bases at J, with 13 bases between. CDR1 is MNHNS, CDR2 SASEGT, per germline. CDR3: CASSDWTVENIQYF. As DNA, the CDR3 is TGTGCCAGCAGTGATTGGACAGTAGAGAACATTCAGTACTTC.

In its sample, this clonotype was seen many times. J is TRBJ2-7 and V is TRBV10-2, with 7 bases that match TRBD1. The germline V gene has CDR1 WSHSY and CDR2 SAAADI. Losses at the gene ends were 3 bases for V and 8 bases for J; bases not matched to a gene: 16. The CDR3 has 16 amino acids. The CDR3 sequence: CASSDLWTGLLTKQYF. The CDR3 coding sequence is TGCGCCAGCAGTGACCTGTGGACAGGCCTTCTTACGAAGCAGTACTTC.

The sample holds many counts of this clonotype. The chain carries TRBV4-3 and TRBJ1-6; D is undetermined. The CDR3 loop spans 15 amino acids. V was clipped by 0 bases and J by 7 bases, with 10 bases between them. Germline CDR1 and CDR2: LGHNA and YSLEER. As DNA, the CDR3 is TGCGCCAGCAGCCAAGATTCGCAGTCCAATTCACCCCTCCACTTT. Protein sequence: CASSQDSQSNSPLHF.

This clonotype occurred a few times. The rearrangement uses TRBV12-3 or TRBV12-4 and TRBJ2-3; D is unclear. CDR3 size: 11 residues. Trimming cost V 8 bases and J 2 bases, with 5 bases left between them. The CDR3 sequence is CASGLTDTQYF. The CDR3, as DNA: TGTGCCAGCGGCCTCACAGATACGCAGTATTTT.

The sample holds a few counts of this clonotype. The chain recombines TRBV5-6 with TRBJ2-1, with D tentatively TRBD1 (5 bases). Germline V lookup: CDR1 SGHDT, CDR2 YYEEEE. The CDR3 length is 15 residues. V lost 1 base and J 0 bases, leaving 8 bases between the germline ends. CDR3 sequence (DNA): TGTGCCAGCAGCTTGTCAGGGCTCTCCTACAATGAGCAGTTCTTC. Protein: CASSLSGLSYNEQFF.